The present entry profiles one T cell receptor (beta chain) with its context. Its antigen is currently unknown. CDR1 and CDR2 (germline): LGHNA, YSLEER. CDR3 size: 17 residues. TCRdb re-called the 5' RACE reads and gives one entry per CDR3 protein, without DNA. The clone table shows over 350,000 distinct CDR3 sequences, with the ten largest holding roughly 2.6%. Whole-blood total RNA was extracted without T cell sorting. The data are from a study of monozygotic twins with inflammatory bowel disease. Study-level results: Telling apart the different T cell subtypes was not possible. The authors found no support for a single strong IBD-associated signal or clonotype. Clonotype sharing was lower in IBD patients than healthy twins, most markedly with disease activity.

Source material: blood. The sequence came from a human donor with ulcerative colitis or Crohn's disease, or a healthy co-twin of an affected twin (not recorded which). V gene TRBV4-3 combines with J gene TRBJ1-1; TCRdb's D gene call, TRBD1, goes unchecked for lack of DNA. CDR3 loop: CASSPSPGTTTNTEAFF.